The next 11 T cell receptor beta chains were all read from a single sample in a study of blood T cell repertoires in COVID-19. TCRdb's copy holds only in-frame clones and misses some; the assay was immunoSEQ multiplex PCR. The data contain 150,000 to 200,000 clones, 85% to 95% of them singletons. The sample consisted of peripheral blood. Every receptor here comes from a woman between 45 and 60 years old with acute or convalescent COVID-19.

The V gene is TRBV27, the J gene TRBJ2-4, with TRBD1 identical over 8 bases. The V segment lost 0 bases and the J segment 7 bases; nucleotides outside the gene matches: 2. Germline loops: CDR1 MNHEY, CDR2 SMNVEV (reference sequence). This CDR3 is built from 14 residues. CDR3: CASSLSRQGNIQYF. The CDR3 DNA sequence: TGTGCCAGCAGTTTATCTCGACAGGGGAACATTCAGTACTTC.

This clone is a singleton in its sample. The chain carries TRBV27 and TRBJ2-7; D may be TRBD1 (6 bases). CDR3 length equals 15 residues. Per the germline V gene, CDR1 is MNHEY and CDR2 is SMNVEV (reference sequence). Trimming stripped 4 bases from V and 6 bases from J, with 19 bases between. CDR3: CASSSHGTSGFEQYF. The CDR3 DNA reads as TGTGCCAGCAGTTCACACGGGACATCAGGTTTCGAGCAGTACTTC.

This chain uses TRBV4-3 with TRBJ1-2, with TRBD1 matching over 8 bases. The junction had 7 bases not matched to a gene; V was cut back by 5 bases and J by 5 bases. Germline lookup yields CDR1 LGHNA and CDR2 YSLEER. This CDR3 has 14 residues. The CDR3 bases are TGCGCCAGCAGCGATGACAGGGGACTATATGGCTACACCTTC. Its translation: CASSDDRGLYGYTF.

This clone was found once. The chain is built from TRBV3-1 (or the pseudogene TRBV3-2) and TRBJ2-7, with TRBD1 identical over 8 bases. The trim removed 6 bases at V and 3 bases at J, leaving 4 bases unmatched. Germline V gene data show CDR1 as LGHDT and CDR2 as YNNKEL (reference sequence). This CDR3 has 13 residues. CDR3 protein: CASRRQGNYEQYF. CDR3 DNA: TGTGCCAGCAGAAGACAGGGGAACTACGAGCAGTACTTC.

Comments on this clone: Other DNA sequences within the sample encode an identical CDR3. The chain is built from TRBV2 and TRBJ1-5, with 11 bases aligning to TRBD1. The V segment lost 6 bases and the J segment 4 bases; nucleotides outside the gene matches: 2. Germline assignment: CDR1 SNHLY and CDR2 FYNNEI. This CDR3 has 14 amino acids. CDR3 amino acids: CASSGQGANQPQHF. CDR3 bases: TGTGCCAGCAGCGGACAGGGGGCAAATCAGCCCCAGCATTTT.

This clone was found once. The chain employs TRBV2 and TRBJ1-2; TRBD1 agrees at 8 bases. The CDR3 sequence is 14 residues long. Germline CDR1 is SNHLY and CDR2 is FYNNEI. V dropped 3 bases and J dropped 3; count of bases not matched to a gene: 3. The CDR3 region is CASSDLTGDYGYTF. The DNA of the CDR3 is TGTGCCAGCAGTGATTTGACAGGGGACTATGGCTACACCTTC.

The J gene is TRBJ1-2, the V gene TRBV5-8; D is uncertain. This CDR3 is built from 12 residues. Germline V gene data show CDR1 as SGHTS and CDR2 as YDEGEE. The V end was cut by 0 bases, the J end by 5 bases, with 5 bases between. CDR3 bases: TGTGCCAGCAGCTTGGCCGGGTATGGCTACACCTTC. Its translation: CASSLAGYGYTF. Using reference TRBV5-8 and TRBJ1-2 for the parts outside the CDR3, the full variable domain is EAGVTQSPTHLIKTRGQQATLRCSPISGHTSVYWYQQALGLGLQFLLWYDEGEERNRGNFPPRFSGRQFPNYSSELNVNALELEDSALYLCASSLAGYGYTFGSGTRLTVV.

The chain is built from TRBV24-1 and TRBJ1-2, with D possibly matching TRBD1 (5 bases). There are 12 residues in the CDR3. CDR1 and CDR2 (germline): KGHDR, SFDVKD. V gave up 9 bases and J gave up 4 bases, with 11 bases separating them. The CDR3 nucleotides read TGTGCCACCGAGGACACATCCTATGGCTACACCTTC. This gives the protein CATEDTSYGYTF.

This sequence joins TRBV7-2 and TRBJ1-1, with 8 bases matching TRBD1. This CDR3 region has 14 residues. CDR1 and CDR2 (germline): SGHTA, FQGNSA. V lost 5 bases and J lost 5; bases outside the gene matches: 7. CDR3 bases: TGTGCCAGCAGCGCTTCAGGGGGCGTTACTGAAGCTTTCTTT. Its translation is CASSASGGVTEAFF.

This chain joins TRBV6-1 and TRBJ2-7, with 7 positions matching TRBD1. Germline V gives CDR1 MNHNS, CDR2 SASEGT. CDR3 size: 14 residues. V was pared by 3 bases and J by 0 bases, with 2 bases of the junction left unmatched. This CDR3 reads CASSDGTASYEQYF. The CDR3 nucleotides read TGTGCCAGCAGTGATGGGACAGCCTCCTACGAGCAGTACTTC.

The chain is built from TRBV4-2 and TRBJ1-1, with D maybe TRBD1 (5 bases). CDR3 length: 11 amino acids. V shed 5 bases and J shed 11 bases, with 12 bases lying between them. The germline V gene has CDR1 LGHNA and CDR2 YNFKEQ. In nucleotides, the CDR3 is TGTGCCAGCAGCTACGACAGTCTGGCTTTCTTT. Residues: CASSYDSLAFF.